This T cell receptor beta chain was retrieved from a study of T-cell reconstitution after alpha-beta-depleted transplantation in children. Overall study findings and caveats: Several hundred expanded graft clones reportedly were the source of alpha-beta T cells about two months after transplant. Some patients' high day-60 TCRbeta diversity was attributed to recipient cells surviving conditioning.

The germline gives CDR1 MGHRA, CDR2 YSYEKL. CDR3 length: 15 residues. J lost 1 base, V lost 5 bases, and 3 bases had no gene match. At least ten counts were recorded for this clonotype. What it binds is unknown. Unique molecular identifiers were incorporated during preparation of the TCRbeta library. TCRdb re-called the PCR reads through MiXCR, storing one row per CDR3 protein. This sample has 600,000 to 800,000 distinct CDR3 sequences, with over 10% found just once. This sample comprised PBMCs, obtained before TCRalphabeta/CD19-depleted stem cell transplant. The chain employs TRBV4-1 and TRBJ2-4, with TRBD2 matching over 9 bases. The receptor's source is a girl aged 2-10 years with congenital amegakaryocytic thrombocytopenia, due to receive a stem cell transplant. The CDR3 here is CASSTLAGAKNIQYF. The CDR3 bases are TGCGCCAGCAGCACGCTAGCGGGGGCCAAAAACATTCAGTACTTC.